The 24 T cell receptor beta chains listed next were all sequenced from one sample in a study of spatial heterogeneity in lung cancer. In TCRdb, the 5' RACE reads were re-called with MiXCR into one record per CDR3 protein. This sample has around 5,000 distinct CDR3 sequences, with 15% to 20% found just once. What these receptors recognize is not known. Study-wide results and limits: Intratumoral expanded alpha and beta TCR counts were found to track tumor mutation counts.

Time point: sample taken at primary tumor resection. The sample was lung tumor tissue, taken at surgery. These receptors originate from a male donor with early-stage non-small cell lung cancer.

This clonotype ranks as medium-sized (0.01 to 0.1%). The chain couples TRBV7-2 to TRBJ2-3, with 10 bases fitting TRBD2. After removal of 3 bases from V and 5 bases from J, the junction contained 8 bases not matched to a gene. The CDR3 is made up of 16 amino acids. Germline V gene sequence: CDR1 SGHTA, CDR2 FQGNSA. DNA of the CDR3: TGTGCCAGCAGCTTCGTAGCGGGAGGCCAGGGAGATACGCAGTATTTT. Translated: CASSFVAGGQGDTQYF.

Notes on this clonotype: One junction end disagrees with the germline gene, perhaps due to a read error. This chain uses TRBV6-2 or TRBV6-3 with TRBJ2-1; TRBD2 aligns across 10 bases. The CDR3 is made up of 18 amino acids. Looked up from germline, CDR1 is MNHEY and CDR2 is SVGEGT. For the CDR3, the DNA is TGTGTCAGCAGTGGGGGAGCGGGAGGGTCGCGCGCCTACAATGAGCAGTTCTTC. The encoded protein is CVSSGGAGGSRAYNEQFF.

The CDR3, as DNA: TGTGCCAGCAGCCCGGCGGCCAGGCCCGGGGAGCAGTACTTC. Protein sequence: CASSPAARPGEQYF. The chain joins TRBV7-9 to TRBJ2-7; D uncertain. Germline lookup yields CDR1 SEHNR and CDR2 FQNEAQ (reference sequence). V shed 5 bases and J shed 7 bases, with 18 bases lying between them. This CDR3 has 14 amino acids.

The chain joins TRBV3-1 to TRBJ2-2, with D possibly TRBD1 on 6 matching bases. CDR1 LGHDT and CDR2 YNNKEL come from the germline V gene (reference sequence). The germline V and J ends were trimmed by 1 base and 6 bases, with 12 bases remaining between them. The CDR3 has 15 residues. CDR3 DNA: TGTGCCAGCAGCCAAGGGACAGTATTATCCGGGGAGCTGTTTTTT. Translation gives CASSQGTVLSGELFF.

This clonotype appeared a few times. The chain has TRBV6-6 and TRBJ1-6, with D possibly matching TRBD1 (5 bases). Trimming cost V 5 bases and J 9 bases, with 23 bases left between them. The CDR3 covers 17 residues. The germline CDR1 and CDR2 sequences are MNHNY and SVGAGI (reference sequence). The CDR3 sequence: CASSTYPGGGGGSPLHF. The CDR3, as DNA: TGTGCCAGCAGTACCTACCCCGGGGGAGGTGGGGGTTCACCCCTCCACTTT.

The chain employs TRBV6-1 and TRBJ1-4; maybe TRBD1 (5 bases). Germline V gene data show CDR1 as MNHNS and CDR2 as SASEGT. The CDR3 loop spans 15 amino acids. V was clipped by 5 bases and J by 8 bases, with 18 bases between them. CDR3 nucleotides: TGTGCCAGCAGTAACGGGACTCCCCTTGGGGAAAAACTGTTTTTT. The encoded protein is CASSNGTPLGEKLFF.

The CDR3 sequence: CASSLGTPRWEQYF. CDR3 nucleotide sequence: TGTGCCAGCTCCCTTGGGACACCAAGGTGGGAGCAGTACTTC. The J gene is TRBJ2-7, the V gene TRBV18, with a weak D call TRBD1 (6 bases). This CDR3 is built from 14 residues. Trimming removed 6 bases from V and 7 bases from J, with 19 bases in between. Looked up from germline, CDR1 is KGHSH and CDR2 is LQKENI.

The chain employs TRBV7-2 and TRBJ1-2; TRBD1 matches at 8 bases. The V gene's germline CDR1 is SGHTA and CDR2 FQGNSA. The CDR3 sequence is 14 residues long. The J segment lost 5 bases and the V segment lost 4 bases, leaving 6 bases of the junction unmatched. The CDR3: CASSSSDRVYGYTF. The CDR3 bases are TGTGCCAGCAGCTCTTCGGACAGGGTGTATGGCTACACCTTC.

This chain links TRBV20-1 with TRBJ1-2; D gene unclear. Germline V gene lookup returns CDR1 DFQATT and CDR2 SNEGSKA (reference sequence). The CDR3 contains 12 residues. Trimming left V 1 base short and J 4 bases short, with 7 bases between. The CDR3 region is CSARGGAYGYTF. The CDR3 DNA sequence: TGCAGTGCTAGAGGAGGCGCCTATGGCTACACCTTC.

By share, this clonotype counts as medium-sized. V is TRBV9 and J is TRBJ1-6; TRBD1 matches 10 bases. CDR1 and CDR2 from the germline V gene are SGDLS and YYNGEE. The V segment lost 0 bases and the J segment 6 bases; nucleotides outside the gene matches: 9. There are 18 residues in the CDR3. In nucleotides, the CDR3 is TGTGCCAGCAGCGTAGCTCCGGGACAGGGGACTGGTAATTCACCCCTCCACTTT. The encoded protein is CASSVAPGQGTGNSPLHF.

This clonotype was recorded at least ten times. The J gene is TRBJ1-5, the V gene TRBV6-2 or TRBV6-3, with 7 bases aligning to TRBD1. The J segment lost 5 bases and the V segment lost 6 bases, leaving 13 bases of the junction unmatched. The CDR3 is 16 residues long. From germline, CDR1 is MNHEY and CDR2 SVGEGT. The CDR3 DNA reads as TGTGCCAGCAGCCCCCGACAGGGAAAAACAGATCAGCCCCAGCATTTT. Its protein is CASSPRQGKTDQPQHF.

By share, this clonotype counts as medium-sized (0.01 to 0.1%). The chain employs TRBV5-1 and TRBJ2-2; D unclear. The CDR3 loop spans 13 amino acids. Germline lookup yields CDR1 SGHRS and CDR2 YFSETQ. The ends were cut back, 2 bases at V and 6 bases at J, with 8 bases in the middle. Here the CDR3 reads CASSFTAAGELFF. For the CDR3, the DNA is TGCGCCAGCAGCTTCACAGCCGCCGGGGAGCTGTTTTTT.

The rearrangement joins TRBV19 to TRBJ2-1; D unresolved. Germline-derived CDR1 and CDR2 are LNHDA and SQIVND (reference sequence). V was shortened by 2 bases and J by 9 bases, with 17 bases between the two germline ends. The CDR3 is 15 amino acids. The CDR3 is CASSITGLGKGEQFF. The DNA of the CDR3 is TGTGCCAGTAGTATAACGGGTCTGGGCAAAGGTGAGCAGTTCTTC.

Turning to this clonotype: The junction shows a germline mismatch at one end, possibly a read error. CDR3 sequence (DNA): TGTGTCAGCACCCCCAGGGGGCGCGGTGAAAAACTGTTTTTT. Translating it yields CVSTPRGRGEKLFF. The chain recombines TRBV28 with TRBJ1-4, with TRBD1 identical over 8 bases. The CDR3 sequence is 14 residues long. Per the germline V gene, CDR1 is MDHEN and CDR2 is SYDVKM. Based on the CDR3 plus reference TRBV28 and TRBJ1-4, the full variable domain is DVKVTQSSRYLVKRTGEKVFLECVQDMDHENMFWYRQDPGLGLRLIYFSYDVKMKEKGDIPEGYSVSREKKERFSLILESASTNQTSMYLCVSTPRGRGEKLFFGSGTQLSVL.

This clonotype is medium-sized in the sample. V and J are TRBV7-6 and TRBJ2-1; TRBD2 matches 10 bases. Losses at the gene ends were 5 bases for V and 10 bases for J; bases not matched to a gene: 11. The germline CDR1 and CDR2 sequences are SGHVS and FNYEAQ. The CDR3 runs to 15 residues. CDR3 nucleotide sequence: TGTGCCAGCAGCCTTCTAGCGGGGGCCTCCAGGGAGCAGTTCTTC. This sequence encodes CASSLLAGASREQFF.

The rearrangement uses TRBV7-9 and TRBJ2-7; tentative D call: TRBD1 (5 bases). Per the germline V gene, CDR1 is SEHNR and CDR2 is FQNEAQ (reference sequence). V lost 2 bases and J lost 4, with 9 bases in between. The CDR3 covers 13 residues. The CDR3 DNA reads as TGTGCCAGCAGCTTACAAGGGGATTACGAGCAGTACTTC. Its translation is CASSLQGDYEQYF. Based on the CDR3 plus reference TRBV7-9 and TRBJ2-7, the full variable domain is DTGVSQNPRHKITKRGQNVTFRCDPISEHNRLYWYRQTLGQGPEFLTYFQNEAQLEKSRLLSDRFSAERPKGSFSTLEIQRTEQGDSAMYLCASSLQGDYEQYFGPGTRLTVT.

The CDR3 nucleotides are TGTGCCAGCAGTTCTCCGGGACAGGGCTACGAGCAGTACTTC. Translated: CASSSPGQGYEQYF. The genes are TRBV28 and TRBJ2-7; the match to TRBD1 covers 9 bases. The CDR3 is made up of 14 amino acids. The V gene's germline CDR1 is MDHEN and CDR2 SYDVKM. After removal of 4 bases from V and 3 bases from J, the junction contained 4 bases not matched to a gene.

By sample share, this clonotype is medium-sized (0.01 to 0.1%). The chain is built from TRBV24-1 and TRBJ2-2, with D perhaps TRBD1 (6 bases). V was trimmed by 3 bases and J by 3 bases, leaving 13 bases between them. The CDR3 is 16 amino acids. Looked up from germline, CDR1 is KGHDR and CDR2 is SFDVKD. In nucleotides, the CDR3 is TGTGCCACCAGTGATGCCAGGGGTTCGGACACCGGGGAGCTGTTTTTT. Its protein product is CATSDARGSDTGELFF.

This clonotype is medium-sized (0.01 to 0.1%) within its sample. The gene calls are TRBV12-3 or TRBV12-4 and TRBJ2-7; 10 bases align to TRBD2. After removal of 5 bases from V and 6 bases from J, the junction contained 4 bases not matched to a gene. The CDR3 sequence is 13 residues long. The CDR3 DNA reads TGTGCCAGCAGTGTAACTAGCGGGGTCGAGCAGTACTTC. Protein sequence: CASSVTSGVEQYF.

In its sample, this clonotype was seen many times. This rearrangement joins TRBV7-2 to TRBJ2-3, with D tentatively TRBD1 or TRBD2 (6 bases each). Germline CDR1 SGHTA, CDR2 FQGNSA. V lost 6 bases and J 0 bases, leaving 13 bases between the germline ends. This CDR3 has 15 amino acids. This CDR3 is CASRPPGASTDTQYF. CDR3 DNA sequence: TGTGCCAGCAGACCACCGGGGGCCAGCACAGATACGCAGTATTTT.

The chain is built from TRBV5-1 and TRBJ2-1; no clear D gene. The V gene lost 1 base and the J gene lost 7 bases, with 12 bases spanning the gap. The germline CDR1 and CDR2 sequences are SGHRS and YFSETQ. This CDR3 is 14 amino acids long. CDR3 in amino acids: CASSLQSMENEQFF. The CDR3 coding sequence is TGCGCCAGCAGCTTGCAATCGATGGAAAATGAGCAGTTCTTC.

The chain has TRBV6-6 and TRBJ2-3; perhaps TRBD2 as D (5 bases). CDR3 size: 13 residues. Trimming removed 6 bases at V and 0 bases at J, with 7 bases between. Germline-derived CDR1 and CDR2 are MNHNY and SVGAGI (reference sequence). The CDR3 nucleotides are TGTGCCAGCAGCGGGAAAAGCACAGATACGCAGTATTTT. Translated: CASSGKSTDTQYF.

Sample share makes this clonotype medium-sized. This chain's CDR3 is CSVGTGNVGNEQFF. CDR3 nucleotides: TGCAGCGTGGGAACAGGGAACGTCGGCAATGAGCAGTTCTTC. The V gene is TRBV29-1, the J gene TRBJ2-1; weak D call: TRBD1 (6 bases). Germline V gene sequence: CDR1 SQVTM, CDR2 ANQGSEA. V lost 6 bases and J 6 bases, leaving 18 bases between the germline ends. CDR3 length: 14 amino acids.

By frequency in the sample, this clonotype is medium-sized. The V gene is TRBV5-1, the J gene TRBJ2-3; TRBD2 matches 7 bases. This CDR3 is built from 16 residues. Germline V CDR1 and CDR2: SGHRS, YFSETQ. Trimming took 0 bases from V and 2 from J; bases not matched to a gene: 6. The CDR3 sequence is CASSLGASGDTDTQYF. The CDR3 nucleotides are TGCGCCAGCAGCTTGGGTGCTAGCGGTGACACAGATACGCAGTATTTT.